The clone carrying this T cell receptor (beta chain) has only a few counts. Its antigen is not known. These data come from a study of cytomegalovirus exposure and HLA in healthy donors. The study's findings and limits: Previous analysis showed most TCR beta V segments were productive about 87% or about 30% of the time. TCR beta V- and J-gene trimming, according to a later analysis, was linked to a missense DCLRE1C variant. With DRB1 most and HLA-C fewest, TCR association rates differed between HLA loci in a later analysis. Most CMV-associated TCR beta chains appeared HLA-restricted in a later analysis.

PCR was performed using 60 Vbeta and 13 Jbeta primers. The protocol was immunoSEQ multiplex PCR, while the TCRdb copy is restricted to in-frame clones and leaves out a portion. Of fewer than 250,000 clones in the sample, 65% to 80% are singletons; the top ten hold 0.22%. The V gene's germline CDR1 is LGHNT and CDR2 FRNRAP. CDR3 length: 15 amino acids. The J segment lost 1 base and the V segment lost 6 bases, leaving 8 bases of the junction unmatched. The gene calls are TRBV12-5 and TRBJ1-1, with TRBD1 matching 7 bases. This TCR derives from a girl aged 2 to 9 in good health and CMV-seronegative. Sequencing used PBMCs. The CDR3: CASGRQGPKNTEAFF. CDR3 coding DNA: TGTGCTAGTGGGAGACAGGGCCCTAAGAACACTGAAGCTTTCTTT.